This passage covers 12 T cell receptor beta chains from one sample sequenced in a study of T cell changes during pregnancy in multiple sclerosis. Some clones are missing from TCRdb's copy, which holds only in-frame ones; the method was immunoSEQ multiplex PCR. The table shows 54,000 or so clones, with just over 90% occurring only once. The specimen comprised CD4+ T cells from peripheral blood mononuclear cells, sampled before pregnancy. Source of these receptors: a female donor with multiple sclerosis, enrolled in a pregnancy study.

This clone has only one observation. J is TRBJ2-3 and V is TRBV30, with 9 nucleotides matching TRBD2. The V and J ends lost 0 bases and 3 bases, in that order; junction bases with no gene match: 4. Germline loops: CDR1 GTSNPN, CDR2 SVGIG (reference sequence). The CDR3 sequence is 15 residues long. CDR3 region: CAWSVMLAGTDTQYF. The CDR3 region has the DNA TGTGCCTGGAGTGTAATGCTAGCGGGAACAGATACGCAGTATTTT.

The genes are TRBV6-6 and TRBJ1-5; the D gene is possibly TRBD1 (6 bases). V was clipped by 5 bases and J by 4 bases, with 15 bases between them. The germline V gene encodes CDR1 MNHNY and CDR2 SVGAGI (reference sequence). CDR3 length: 15 amino acids. The CDR3 region is CASSQPQGWNQPQHF. The CDR3 nucleotides read TGTGCCAGCAGTCAACCACAGGGATGGAATCAGCCCCAGCATTTT.

The gene calls are TRBV19 and TRBJ2-2, with 10 bases that match TRBD2. The V and J ends lost 6 bases and 3 bases, in that order; junction bases with no gene match: 10. Looked up from germline, CDR1 is LNHDA and CDR2 is SQIVND (reference sequence). This CDR3 is 17 amino acids long. The CDR3 is CASRRAGGGSDTGELFF. CDR3 sequence (DNA): TGTGCCAGTAGGAGAGCGGGAGGGGGGTCGGACACCGGGGAGCTGTTTTTT.

This clone was recorded a few times. The gene calls are TRBV29-1 and TRBJ2-1; TRBD2 is a possible D gene (6 bases). Trimming took 2 bases from V and 2 from J, leaving 16 bases between them. Germline assignment: CDR1 SQVTM and CDR2 ANQGSEA. The CDR3 length is 16 residues. CDR3 region: CSVENKTGVAYNEQFF. The DNA for the CDR3 is TGCAGCGTTGAAAACAAGACGGGAGTAGCCTACAATGAGCAGTTCTTC.

The rearrangement uses TRBV7-2 and TRBJ2-1; no reliable D call. The CDR3 runs to 11 residues. Germline values: CDR1 SGHTA, CDR2 FQGNSA. The germline V and J ends were trimmed by 4 bases and 7 bases, with 5 bases remaining between them. The CDR3 DNA reads as TGTGCCAGCAGCTCTCTAAATGAGCAGTTCTTC. It specifies CASSSLNEQFF. Complete variable domain (other parts from reference TRBV7-2 and TRBJ2-1): GAGVSQSPSNKVTEKGKDVELRCDPISGHTALYWYRQSLGQGLEFLIYFQGNSAPDKSGLPSDRFSAERTGGSVSTLTIQRTQQEDSAVYLCASSSLNEQFFGPGTRLTVL.

The count of this clone is one. The genes are TRBV13 and TRBJ2-1; D may be TRBD2 (6 bases). V dropped 5 bases and J dropped 7 bases, with 18 bases sitting between them. This CDR3 has 15 residues. Germline V CDR1 and CDR2: PRHDT, FYEKMQ (reference sequence). The CDR3 sequence is CASSQWAGFGNEQFF. For the CDR3, the DNA is TGTGCCAGCAGCCAATGGGCGGGGTTTGGAAATGAGCAGTTCTTC.

The rearrangement links TRBV9 to TRBJ2-1; TRBD2 matches 12 bases. CDR3 size: 17 residues. The J segment lost 4 bases and the V segment lost 4 bases, leaving 9 bases of the junction unmatched. Germline V gene lookup returns CDR1 SGDLS and CDR2 YYNGEE. DNA for the CDR3: TGTGCCAGCAGCTCTCGACTAGCGGGAGTAGCTTACAATGAGCAGTTCTTC. This gives the protein CASSSRLAGVAYNEQFF.

The gene calls are TRBV15 and TRBJ1-5; weak D call: TRBD1 (6 bases). With 3 bases removed from V and 6 bases from J, the gap between germline ends came to 21 bases. This CDR3 is built from 17 residues. CDR1 is LNHNV and CDR2 is YYDKDF in the germline V gene (reference sequence). The CDR3, as DNA: TGTGCCACCAGCAGGGAGTCCCCGACGGGGGGCGGTCAGCCCCAGCATTTT. This encodes CATSRESPTGGGQPQHF.

This chain uses TRBV9 with TRBJ1-1; D is unresolved. From germline, CDR1 is SGDLS and CDR2 YYNGEE. V lost 0 bases, J lost 3 bases, and 9 bases lay in between. This CDR3 has 14 amino acids. The DNA for the CDR3 is TGTGCCAGCAGCGTAGAGTTGGAGGACACTGAAGCTTTCTTT. It specifies CASSVELEDTEAFF.

The rearrangement uses TRBV30 and TRBJ1-2, with no clear D. The CDR3 sequence is 14 residues long. The V gene lost 3 bases and the J gene lost 2 bases, with 13 bases spanning the gap. The germline CDR1 and CDR2 sequences are GTSNPN and SVGIG (reference sequence). Here the CDR3 DNA reads TGTGCCTGGAGATCACCCGGGGTCAACTATGGCTACACCTTC. It translates to CAWRSPGVNYGYTF.

J is TRBJ2-7 and V is TRBV28, with TRBD2 matching over 15 bases. The germline CDR1 and CDR2 sequences are MDHEN and SYDVKM. This CDR3 contains 16 residues. V lost 6 bases, J lost 2 bases, and 5 bases stayed unmatched. The CDR3, as DNA: TGTGCCAGCAGGATGGGACTAGCGGGAGGAACCTACGAGCAGTACTTC. This sequence encodes CASRMGLAGGTYEQYF.

DNA for the CDR3: TGTGCCAGCAGCGCTACTCGGGACAGGGGCTCTGGGGCCAACGTCCTGACTTTC. Protein: CASSATRDRGSGANVLTF. V usage is TRBV7-9 and J usage is TRBJ2-6, with 10 nucleotides matching TRBD1. CDR3 length: 18 amino acids. Trimming took 5 bases from V and 0 from J; bases not matched to a gene: 7. CDR1 is SEHNR, CDR2 FQNEAQ, per germline (reference sequence).